This TCR beta chain emerged from a study of T cell repertoires in cytomegalovirus infection. In regard to this clonotype: Antigen: not known.

Using its own MiXCR run on the reads, TCRdb lists one record per CDR3 protein. The table has approximately 110,000 distinct CDR3 sequences, less than 55% seen once. The CDR3 is 14 residues long. With V trimmed by 7 bases and J by 6 bases, 7 bases remained unmatched. From germline, CDR1 is SGDLS and CDR2 YYNGEE. The material sequenced was CD8+ T cells from cultured PBMCs, taken from culture after CMV antigen stimulation. The source of this sequence is a human donor in good health (CMV status not recorded). Some clones in this sample may be carry-over from other donors' samples. The chain has TRBV9 and TRBJ2-1; 10 nucleotides agree with TRBD2. CDR3 nucleotide sequence: TGTGCCAGCGACGCCGGGACTAGCGCCAATGAGCAGTTCTTC. It yields the protein CASDAGTSANEQFF. The full variable domain, rest sourced from reference TRBV9 and TRBJ2-1, is DSGVTQTPKHLITATGQRVTLRCSPRSGDLSVYWYQQSLDQGLQFLIQYYNGEERAKGNILERFSAQQFPDLHSELNLSSLELGDSALYFCASDAGTSANEQFFGPGTRLTVL.